This T cell receptor beta chain was identified during a study of blood T cell repertoires in COVID-19. On the study more broadly: From the United States, Italy and Spain came samples of acute and convalescent COVID-19. T cells, B-cell-depleted T cells, or PBMCs supplied cDNA or gDNA.

Authors' data handling: Counts of nucleated cells, estimated from reference gene primer amplification, were obtained. Assay: immunoSEQ multiplex PCR; the TCRdb copy retains only in-frame clones and omits some. V and J calls and clone size come straight from that table; D and trimming were deduced from the DNA. The sample has 650,000 to 800,000 clones; about nine tenths are singletons. The V end was cut by 4 bases, the J end by 3 bases, with 27 bases between. The CDR3 length is 20 residues. Per germline, CDR1 MNHEY and CDR2 SVGEGT. This chain joins TRBV6-2 or TRBV6-3 and TRBJ2-2, with D possibly matching TRBD1 (5 bases). This clonotype originated in a woman younger than 35 with acute or convalescent COVID-19. The sequencing input was peripheral blood. The CDR3 nucleotides read TGTGCCAGCAGTTCCAAACACACTCTTGGTGGGGCCCGGGACACCGGGGAGCTGTTTTTT. Residues: CASSSKHTLGGARDTGELFF.